This T cell receptor beta chain comes out of a study of control samples from healthy donors and cancer patients. The CDR3 loop spans 13 amino acids. Trimming cost V 6 bases and J 5 bases; bases outside gene matches: 5. From germline, CDR1 is SNHLY and CDR2 FYNNEI. Clones were sequenced by immunoSEQ multiplex PCR, and TCRdb holds only the in-frame ones, with some missing. The repertoire includes about 120,000 clones, 88% of them detected once, and 2% to 3% sits in the top ten. J is TRBJ1-1 and V is TRBV2; 8 nucleotides agree with TRBD1. The sequencing sample was made of blood. The receptor was isolated from a woman between 65 and 79 years old in good health. For the CDR3, the DNA is TGTGCCAGCAGAGCGACAGGGGAGACTGAAGCTTTCTTT. It specifies CASRATGETEAFF.